This T cell receptor beta chain is drawn from a study of monozygotic twins with inflammatory bowel disease. Findings of the study overall: The analysis did not separate different T cell subtypes.

Using eight separate reactions per sample, the authors generated cDNA. TCRdb re-called the 5' RACE reads, yielding one record per CDR3 amino acid sequence without DNA. The repertoire table contains approximately 400,000 distinct CDR3 sequences. Germline V gene lookup returns CDR1 ENHRY and CDR2 SYGVKD. This CDR3 is 14 amino acids long. A note on this clonotype: Its antigen is currently unknown.

The rearrangement uses TRBV10-3 and TRBJ2-7. Source material: blood. This TCR came from a human donor with ulcerative colitis or Crohn's disease, or a healthy co-twin of an affected twin (not recorded which). The CDR3 reads CAIKNTGGPHEQYF.